These T cell receptor beta chains were read from a single sample in a study of human T cells and chemical hapten exposure. TCRdb independently ran MiXCR on the RACE reads; one entry per CDR3 protein. The sample yields 95,000 to 150,000 distinct CDR3 sequences, around 11% seen once. The material was whole blood, obtained in connection with sensitization to the hapten diphenylcyclopropenone (DPC). The receptors originated from a woman aged 50 to 60 with alopecia areata. Some clones in this sample may be carry-over from other donors' samples. Each CDR3 is given with its conserved first and last residue. D genes are given only for firm matches. Only part of the rows carry a size: once, few, many, or a class if the clone is expanded.

j_gene: TRBJ2-1; abundance: -; d_gene: TRBD1; v_gene: TRBV7-9; CDR3nt: TGTGCCAGCAGCTCTGCCGGGACAGGGGTCAAGAATGAGCAGTTCTTC; CDR3aa: CASSSAGTGVKNEQFF
j_gene: TRBJ2-7; abundance: many; d_gene: TRBD2; v_gene: TRBV6-2/TRBV6-3; CDR3nt: TGTGCCAGCAGTTACGGGTTAGCGGGACCTTACGAGCAGTACTTC; CDR3aa: CASSYGLAGPYEQYF
j_gene: TRBJ1-1; abundance: -; d_gene: -; v_gene: TRBV29-1; CDR3nt: TGCAGCGTTGCGAGGACAGCTGGGGGAGACACTGAAGCTTTCTTT; CDR3aa: CSVARTAGGDTEAFF
j_gene: TRBJ2-7; abundance: many; d_gene: TRBD1; v_gene: TRBV7-2; CDR3nt: TGTGCCAGCAGCTTAGCCCCGGCAGGGGGCGGGTACGAGCAGTACTTC; CDR3aa: CASSLAPAGGGYEQYF
j_gene: TRBJ2-3; abundance: few; d_gene: -; v_gene: TRBV6-5; CDR3nt: TGTGCCAGCAGTTCCCGACAGAGACCAGATACGCAGTATTTT; CDR3aa: CASSSRQRPDTQYF
j_gene: TRBJ1-5; abundance: few; d_gene: TRBD1; v_gene: TRBV5-6; CDR3nt: TGTGCCAGCAGCTCGTTAGGCCAGGGGGCCTATCAGCCCCAGCATTTT; CDR3aa: CASSSLGQGAYQPQHF
j_gene: TRBJ2-3; abundance: many; d_gene: -; v_gene: TRBV4-1; CDR3nt: TGCGCCAGCAGCCAAGTGCAGGGTACGCAGTATTTT; CDR3aa: CASSQVQGTQYF
j_gene: TRBJ2-1; abundance: many; d_gene: TRBD2; v_gene: TRBV4-2; CDR3nt: TGTGCCAGCAGCCAAGATTTTAGGGGACTAGCGGCCTACAATGAGCAGTTCTTC; CDR3aa: CASSQDFRGLAAYNEQFF
j_gene: TRBJ1-2; abundance: -; d_gene: TRBD1; v_gene: TRBV3-1; CDR3nt: TGTGCCAGCAGCCGGGACAGTTCAAACCACTATGGCTACACCTTC; CDR3aa: CASSRDSSNHYGYTF
j_gene: TRBJ2-3; abundance: -; d_gene: -; v_gene: TRBV3-1; CDR3nt: TGTGCCAGCAGCGACAGCACAGATACGCAGTATTTT; CDR3aa: CASSDSTDTQYF
j_gene: TRBJ2-5; abundance: -; d_gene: TRBD2; v_gene: TRBV20-1; CDR3nt: TGCAGTGCTCTGGGGACTAGCGGGGGGGCCGCGCCGGAGACCCAGTACTTC; CDR3aa: CSALGTSGGAAPETQYF
j_gene: TRBJ2-5; abundance: many; d_gene: -; v_gene: TRBV3-1; CDR3nt: TGTGCCAGCAGCGATGTTCAAGAGACCCAGTACTTC; CDR3aa: CASSDVQETQYF
j_gene: TRBJ1-6; abundance: many; d_gene: -; v_gene: TRBV6-5; CDR3nt: TGTGCCAGCAGTGTACTCGCAGGGCCACCCCTCCACTTT; CDR3aa: CASSVLAGPPLHF
j_gene: TRBJ2-7; abundance: -; d_gene: TRBD2; v_gene: TRBV20-1; CDR3nt: TGCAGTGCTAGTATGGGGACTAGCGGGTACGAGCAGTACTTC; CDR3aa: CSASMGTSGYEQYF
j_gene: TRBJ2-7; abundance: many; d_gene: -; v_gene: TRBV10-3; CDR3nt: TGTGCCATCTCCCAGGGTCAATACGAGCAGTACTTC; CDR3aa: CAISQGQYEQYF
j_gene: TRBJ1-1; abundance: few; d_gene: -; v_gene: TRBV5-5; CDR3nt: TGTGCCAGCTCCCTTGACTGGCGGTACACTGAAGCTTTCTTT; CDR3aa: CASSLDWRYTEAFF
j_gene: TRBJ2-3; abundance: few; d_gene: TRBD1; v_gene: TRBV7-6; CDR3nt: TGTGCCAGCAGCCACCCGACAGGGGGCGCAGGGGATACGCAGTATTTT; CDR3aa: CASSHPTGGAGDTQYF
j_gene: TRBJ2-3; abundance: few; d_gene: TRBD2; v_gene: TRBV7-7; CDR3nt: TGTGCCAGCAGCCCGGGACTAGCGGGGGTTCGGGATACGCAGTATTTT; CDR3aa: CASSPGLAGVRDTQYF
j_gene: TRBJ2-4; abundance: -; d_gene: -; v_gene: TRBV6-6; CDR3nt: TGTGCCAGCAGTTCGCCCATTCAGTACTTC; CDR3aa: CASSSPIQYF
j_gene: TRBJ2-5; abundance: many; d_gene: -; v_gene: TRBV12-3/TRBV12-4; CDR3nt: TGTGCCAGCAGTTTTGGGAGGCCCGAGACCCAGTACTTC; CDR3aa: CASSFGRPETQYF
j_gene: TRBJ1-1; abundance: -; d_gene: -; v_gene: TRBV11-2; CDR3nt: TGTGCCAGCAGCCATGGGCCACCGAACACTGAAGCTTTCTTT; CDR3aa: CASSHGPPNTEAFF
j_gene: TRBJ2-3; abundance: many; d_gene: TRBD2; v_gene: TRBV28; CDR3nt: TGTGCCAGCAGTTCCGGGGCTAGCGGAGCGGATACGCAGTATTTT; CDR3aa: CASSSGASGADTQYF
j_gene: TRBJ1-6; abundance: many; d_gene: TRBD1; v_gene: TRBV12-3/TRBV12-4; CDR3nt: TGTGCCAGCAGTTGGGGGACAGGGAGCAATTCACCCCTCCACTTT; CDR3aa: CASSWGTGSNSPLHF
j_gene: TRBJ2-7; abundance: many; d_gene: -; v_gene: TRBV27; CDR3nt: TGTGCCAGCAGTCCCTCGCCTCGCGTACTCTCCATGAGGTACGAGCAGTACTTC; CDR3aa: CASSPSPRVLSMRYEQYF
j_gene: TRBJ2-1; abundance: -; d_gene: -; v_gene: TRBV4-2; CDR3nt: TGTGCCAGCAGCCAAGATTTTCTACTTAGGAGTGAGCAGTTCTTC; CDR3aa: CASSQDFLLRSEQFF
j_gene: TRBJ2-7; abundance: few; d_gene: -; v_gene: TRBV6-1; CDR3nt: TGTGCCAGCAGTGCCGGGACCCCGGGCCTCGACGAGCAGTACTTC; CDR3aa: CASSAGTPGLDEQYF
j_gene: TRBJ2-7; abundance: -; d_gene: TRBD1; v_gene: TRBV18; CDR3nt: TGTGCCAGCTCACCCCCGGGACAGGGGACCTACGAGCAGTACTTC; CDR3aa: CASSPPGQGTYEQYF
j_gene: TRBJ2-3; abundance: -; d_gene: TRBD2; v_gene: TRBV7-3; CDR3nt: TGTGCCAGCAGCTTAATTGGGGGGGACCACACAGATACGCAGTATTTT; CDR3aa: CASSLIGGDHTDTQYF
j_gene: TRBJ1-6; abundance: many; d_gene: -; v_gene: TRBV5-1; CDR3nt: TGCGCCAGCAGCCCAGGACAGCTTAGTAATTCACCCCTCCACTTT; CDR3aa: CASSPGQLSNSPLHF
j_gene: TRBJ2-2; abundance: many; d_gene: -; v_gene: TRBV18; CDR3nt: TGTGCCAGCTCATGGACCCAGGGCTCCTTAGCGAACACCGGGGAGCTGTTTTTT; CDR3aa: CASSWTQGSLANTGELFF
j_gene: TRBJ1-1; abundance: few; d_gene: TRBD1; v_gene: TRBV5-1; CDR3nt: TGCGCCAGCAGCTTGGAACCGGGACAGACCACTGAAGCTTTCTTT; CDR3aa: CASSLEPGQTTEAFF